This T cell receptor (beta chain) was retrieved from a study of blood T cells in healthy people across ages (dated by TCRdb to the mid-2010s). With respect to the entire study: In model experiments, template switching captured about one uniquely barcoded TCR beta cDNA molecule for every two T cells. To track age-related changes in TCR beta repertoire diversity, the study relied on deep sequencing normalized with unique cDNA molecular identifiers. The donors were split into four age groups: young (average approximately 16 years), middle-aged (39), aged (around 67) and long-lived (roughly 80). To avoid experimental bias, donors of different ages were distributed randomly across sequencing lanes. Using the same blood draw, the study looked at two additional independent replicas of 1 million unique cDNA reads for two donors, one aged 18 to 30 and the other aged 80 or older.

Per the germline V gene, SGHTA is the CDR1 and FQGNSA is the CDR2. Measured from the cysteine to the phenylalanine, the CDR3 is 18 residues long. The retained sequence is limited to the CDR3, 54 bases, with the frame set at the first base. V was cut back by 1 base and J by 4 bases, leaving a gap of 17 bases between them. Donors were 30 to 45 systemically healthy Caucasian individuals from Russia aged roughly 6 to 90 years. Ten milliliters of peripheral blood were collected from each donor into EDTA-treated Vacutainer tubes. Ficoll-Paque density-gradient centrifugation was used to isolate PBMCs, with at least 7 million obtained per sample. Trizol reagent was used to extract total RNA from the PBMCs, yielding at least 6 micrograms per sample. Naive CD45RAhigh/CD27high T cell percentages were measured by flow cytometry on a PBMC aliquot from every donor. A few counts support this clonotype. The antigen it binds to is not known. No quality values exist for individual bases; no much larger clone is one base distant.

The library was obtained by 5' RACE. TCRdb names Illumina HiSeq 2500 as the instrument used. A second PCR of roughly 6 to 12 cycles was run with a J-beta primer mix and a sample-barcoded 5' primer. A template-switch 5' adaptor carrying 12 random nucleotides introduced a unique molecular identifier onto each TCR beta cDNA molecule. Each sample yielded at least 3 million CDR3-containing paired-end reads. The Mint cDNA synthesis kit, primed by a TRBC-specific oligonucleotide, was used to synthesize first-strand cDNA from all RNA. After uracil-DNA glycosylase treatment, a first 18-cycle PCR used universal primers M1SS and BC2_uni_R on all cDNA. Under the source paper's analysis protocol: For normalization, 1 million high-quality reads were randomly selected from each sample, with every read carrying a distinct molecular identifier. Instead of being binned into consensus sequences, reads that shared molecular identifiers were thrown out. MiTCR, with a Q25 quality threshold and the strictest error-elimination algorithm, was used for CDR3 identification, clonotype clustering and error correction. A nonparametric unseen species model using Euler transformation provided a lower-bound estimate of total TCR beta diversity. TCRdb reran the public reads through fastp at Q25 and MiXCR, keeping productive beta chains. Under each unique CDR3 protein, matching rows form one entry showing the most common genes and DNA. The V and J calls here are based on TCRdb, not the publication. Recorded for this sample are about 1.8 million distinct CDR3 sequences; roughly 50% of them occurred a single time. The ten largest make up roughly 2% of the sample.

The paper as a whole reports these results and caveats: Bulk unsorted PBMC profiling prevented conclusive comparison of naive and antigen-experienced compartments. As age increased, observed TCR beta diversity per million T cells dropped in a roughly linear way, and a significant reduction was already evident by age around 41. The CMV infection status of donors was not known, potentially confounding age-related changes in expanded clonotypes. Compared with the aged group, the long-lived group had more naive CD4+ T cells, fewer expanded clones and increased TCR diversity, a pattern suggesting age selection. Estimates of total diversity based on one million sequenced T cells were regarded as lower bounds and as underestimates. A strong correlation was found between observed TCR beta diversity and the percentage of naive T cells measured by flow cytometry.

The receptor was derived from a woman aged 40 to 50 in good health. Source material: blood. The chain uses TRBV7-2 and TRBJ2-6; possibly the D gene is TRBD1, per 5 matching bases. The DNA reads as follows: TGTGCCAGCAGCTTAGTATTCCAGGGATCTACGGGGGCCAACGTCCTGACTTTC. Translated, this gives CASSLVFQGSTGANVLTF.